A single sample is the source of the 32 T cell receptor beta chains below, sequenced in a study of blood T cell repertoires in COVID-19. Sequencing was performed with immunoSEQ multiplex PCR; in TCRdb, only in-frame clones are kept and a portion is missing. Among fewer than 350,000 clones, approximately 86% were seen once, and the ten largest hold 9% to 9.5%. Sequenced sample: peripheral blood. Source of these receptors: a man aged 18 to 30 with active or convalescent COVID-19.

This clone is a singleton in its sample. This sequence joins TRBV19 and TRBJ1-3; TRBD1 is a possible D gene (5 bases). From germline, CDR1 is LNHDA and CDR2 SQIVND (reference sequence). The CDR3 covers 16 residues. V was pared by 4 bases and J by 0 bases, with 13 bases between. The chain's CDR3 is CASSNPDRASGNTIYF. The DNA for the CDR3 is TGTGCCAGTAGTAATCCTGACAGAGCCTCTGGAAACACCATATATTTT.

The CDR3 sequence is CASSAPHRQETQYF. CDR3 in DNA: TGTGCCAGCAGCGCCCCCCACAGGCAAGAGACCCAGTACTTC. The gene calls are TRBV9 and TRBJ2-5; D may be TRBD1 (5 bases). Germline V gene sequence: CDR1 SGDLS, CDR2 YYNGEE. Trimming stripped 3 bases from V and 2 bases from J, with 11 bases between. The CDR3 is made up of 14 amino acids.

This chain joins TRBV4-3 and TRBJ2-3; 9 bases are a match to TRBD1. Germline loops: CDR1 LGHNA, CDR2 YSLEER. The CDR3 loop spans 17 amino acids. After removal of 1 base from V and 2 bases from J, the junction contained 7 bases not matched to a gene. The CDR3 protein is CASSQGQGGDTTDTQYF. The CDR3 nucleotides are TGCGCCAGCAGCCAAGGACAGGGGGGGGATACCACAGATACGCAGTATTTT.

CDR3 nucleotide sequence: TGTGCCAGCAGCTTAGGCCAGGGGTACAATGAGCAGTTCTTC. Translating gives CASSLGQGYNEQFF. The chain couples TRBV13 to TRBJ2-1; possible D gene TRBD1, 6 bases. Germline CDR1 and CDR2: PRHDT and FYEKMQ (reference sequence). The CDR3 has 14 amino acids. V lost 0 bases, J lost 4 bases, and 7 bases lay in between.

The V and J genes are TRBV11-2 and TRBJ2-7; a weak D match, TRBD2 (7 bases). This CDR3 has 15 residues. Trimming stripped 0 bases from V and 5 bases from J, with 14 bases between. Germline CDR1 and CDR2: SGHAT and FQNNGV. The CDR3 coding sequence is TGTGCCAGCAGCTTAGACTGGGGGGGCAGGGACGAGCAGTACTTC. Its protein is CASSLDWGGRDEQYF.

For the CDR3, the DNA is TGTGCCAGCAGCTCTCCTCTAGGACAGCACAATGAGCAGTTCTTC. Translation gives CASSSPLGQHNEQFF. The V and J genes are TRBV7-9 and TRBJ2-1, with D possibly matching TRBD1 (6 bases). V lost 4 bases to trimming and J lost 5 bases, with 15 bases between them. This CDR3 has 15 amino acids. CDR1 and CDR2 (germline): SEHNR, FQNEAQ (reference sequence).

This chain joins TRBV5-5 and TRBJ1-5, with no clear D. The V and J ends lost 2 bases and 1 base respectively, with 4 bases between them. This CDR3 has 13 residues. From germline, CDR1 is SGHKS and CDR2 YYEKEE (reference sequence). CDR3 amino acids: CASSFGSNQPQHF. The CDR3 bases are TGTGCCAGCAGCTTCGGGAGCAATCAGCCCCAGCATTTT.

The V gene is TRBV6-5, the J gene TRBJ1-1; 12 nucleotides agree with TRBD1. The length of the CDR3 is 15 residues. Unmatched junction bases numbered 3, after V lost 6 bases and J lost 1 base. Germline CDR1 reads MNHEY; CDR2 reads SVGAGI. CDR3: CASRGTGGPNTEAFF. The CDR3 nucleotides are TGTGCCAGCAGAGGGACAGGGGGCCCGAACACTGAAGCTTTCTTT.

This chain uses TRBV3-1 (or the pseudogene TRBV3-2) with TRBJ2-7; D might be TRBD1 (6 bases). The germline V gene encodes CDR1 LGHDT and CDR2 YNNKEL (reference sequence). V was cut by 3 bases and J by 3 bases, with 12 bases left in between. The length of the CDR3 is 14 residues. The CDR3 DNA is TGTGCCAGCAGCCATGGGGGCACCCACTACGAGCAGTACTTC. Protein sequence: CASSHGGTHYEQYF.

The rearrangement joins TRBV9 to TRBJ2-1; D not resolved. CDR1 is SGDLS, CDR2 YYNGEE, per germline. V lost 0 bases to trimming and J lost 7 bases, with 8 bases between them. CDR3 size: 13 residues. The CDR3 DNA is TGTGCCAGCAGCGTAGAGGTGAGGAATGAGCAGTTCTTC. Translated: CASSVEVRNEQFF.

The chain couples TRBV21-1 to TRBJ1-3; TRBD1 is the table's D call and was not checked against the DNA. TRBV21-1 is a pseudogene segment. The CDR3 loop spans 15 amino acids. This CDR3 is CASSETQGGGNTIYF. The DNA of the CDR3 is TGTGCCAGCAGCGAAACCCAGGGCGGTGGAAACACCATATATTTT.

This clone was seen a handful of times. This sequence joins TRBV18 and TRBJ1-2, with TRBD1 matching 12 bases. Germline CDR1 reads KGHSH; CDR2 reads LQKENI. V shed 4 bases and J 5 bases; nucleotides not matched to a gene: 5. This CDR3 spans 15 amino acids. CDR3 residues: CASSLGQGAMYGYTF. CDR3 coding DNA: TGTGCCAGCTCACTGGGACAGGGGGCGATGTATGGCTACACCTTC.

The sample holds one count of this clone. This chain uses TRBV6-5 with TRBJ1-2; possible D gene TRBD1, 5 bases. From germline, CDR1 is MNHEY and CDR2 SVGAGI. This CDR3 region has 12 residues. V was pared by 11 bases and J by 8 bases, with 18 bases between. The CDR3 here is CASKTVMRGYTF. In DNA form, the CDR3 reads TGTGCCTCAAAGACAGTAATGAGGGGCTACACCTTC.

This chain uses TRBV4-1 with TRBJ2-2, with 9 bases lining up with TRBD2. V dropped 0 bases and J dropped 7; count of bases not matched to a gene: 12. The CDR3 extends over 18 amino acids. In germline, CDR1 is MGHRA, CDR2 YSYEKL. For the CDR3, the DNA is TGCGCCAGCAGCCAAGAAATGGCGGGGGGGAATGTTCACGGGGAGCTGTTTTTT. It yields the protein CASSQEMAGGNVHGELFF.

This clone occurred a few times. This chain links TRBV25-1 with TRBJ1-4; 7 nucleotides match TRBD1. V gave up 6 bases and J gave up 8 bases; unmatched junction bases: 6. Germline V gives CDR1 MGHDK, CDR2 SYGVNS. This CDR3 has 13 amino acids. CDR3: CASRDRVGEKLFF. The CDR3 DNA reads TGTGCCAGCAGAGACAGGGTCGGGGAAAAACTGTTTTTT.

This chain links TRBV2 with TRBJ1-5; weak D call: TRBD1 (5 bases). This CDR3 has 14 residues. The germline CDR1 and CDR2 sequences are SNHLY and FYNNEI. V was cut by 3 bases and J by 4 bases, with 10 bases left in between. The CDR3 spells CASSDPDTNQPQHF. The DNA for the CDR3 is TGTGCCAGCAGTGACCCGGACACTAATCAGCCCCAGCATTTT.

The gene calls are TRBV25-1 and TRBJ2-7; TRBD1 agrees at 9 bases. J lost 3 bases, V lost 7 bases, and 4 bases had no gene match. This CDR3 has 13 amino acids. Germline V gives CDR1 MGHDK, CDR2 SYGVNS. This chain's CDR3 is CASTWTGDYEQYF. CDR3 nucleotide sequence: TGTGCCAGCACCTGGACAGGGGACTACGAGCAGTACTTC.

The rearrangement joins TRBV19 to TRBJ2-2; TRBD2 matches at 10 bases. V trimming: 5 bases; J trimming: 6 bases; junction bases outside the gene matches: 3. This CDR3 has 14 residues. Per germline, CDR1 LNHDA and CDR2 SQIVND (reference sequence). The CDR3 protein is CASSRLAGAGELFF. CDR3 coding DNA: TGTGCCAGTAGTCGACTAGCGGGTGCCGGGGAGCTGTTTTTT.

CDR3 amino acids: CASSTGVNSPLHF. The CDR3 DNA sequence: TGTGCCAGCAGTACAGGGGTGAATTCACCCCTCCACTTT. The chain has TRBV6-6 and TRBJ1-6, with 7 bases lining up with TRBD1. J lost 7 bases, V lost 5 bases, and 2 bases had no gene match. This CDR3 contains 13 residues. CDR1 is MNHNY, CDR2 SVGAGI, per germline (reference sequence).

This clone came up once. The gene calls are TRBV4-3 and TRBJ1-2; D not resolved. V was shortened by 4 bases and J by 4 bases, with 13 bases between the two germline ends. Germline CDR1 LGHNA, CDR2 YSLEER. The CDR3 covers 14 residues. CDR3 coding DNA: TGCGCCAGCAGCCGCGACGAGGAGCTCTATGGCTACACCTTC. Residues: CASSRDEELYGYTF.

This chain links TRBV4-1 with TRBJ1-2; D is uncertain. This CDR3 has 9 amino acids. The V end was cut by 9 bases, the J end by 8 bases, with 7 bases between. Germline CDR1 MGHRA, CDR2 YSYEKL. DNA of the CDR3: TGCGCCAGTTGGAGGGGCTACACCTTC. Protein sequence: CASWRGYTF.

The chain uses TRBV4-1 and TRBJ2-1; perhaps TRBD1 as D (5 bases). The germline V and J ends were trimmed by 5 bases and 7 bases, with 6 bases remaining between them. Germline CDR1 and CDR2: MGHRA and YSYEKL. CDR3 length: 11 residues. The CDR3 reads CASSRGNEQFF. For the CDR3, the DNA is TGCGCCAGCAGCAGGGGTAATGAGCAGTTCTTC.

The chain has TRBV20-1 and TRBJ2-1; 10 bases line up with TRBD2. The CDR3 sequence is 18 residues long. Germline V lookup: CDR1 DFQATT, CDR2 SNEGSKA (reference sequence). V gave up 3 bases and J gave up 0 bases; unmatched junction bases: 11. This CDR3 reads CSASAVSGGGSSYNEQFF. CDR3 bases: TGCAGTGCTAGTGCCGTAAGCGGGGGGGGGAGCTCCTACAATGAGCAGTTCTTC.

This sequence joins TRBV18 and TRBJ2-5, with D uncertain. CDR3 length equals 12 residues. From germline, CDR1 is KGHSH and CDR2 LQKENI. V was pared by 2 bases and J by 4 bases, with 5 bases between. CDR3 sequence: CASSPERETQYF. The CDR3 DNA sequence: TGTGCCAGCTCACCAGAGAGAGAGACCCAGTACTTC.

The chain couples TRBV9 to TRBJ2-7, with D perhaps TRBD1 (6 bases). Between the trimmed V and J ends, which lost 4 bases and 4 bases, there was a span of 21 bases. The CDR3 extends over 16 amino acids. Per the germline V gene, CDR1 is SGDLS and CDR2 is YYNGEE. CDR3 sequence: CASSPRQDIVGYEQYF. The CDR3 region has the DNA TGTGCCAGCAGCCCCCGACAGGATATCGTAGGATACGAGCAGTACTTC.

V and J are TRBV6-2 or TRBV6-3 and TRBJ2-3; 7 bases are a match to TRBD2. The CDR3 runs 14 residues. From germline, CDR1 is MNHEY and CDR2 SVGEGT. V dropped 4 bases and J dropped 3; count of bases not matched to a gene: 4. CDR3 in amino acids: CASSFLAATDTQYF. The CDR3 DNA sequence: TGTGCCAGCAGTTTTCTAGCGGCGACAGATACGCAGTATTTT.

The rearrangement uses TRBV7-9 and TRBJ2-3; D possibly corresponds to TRBD2 (6 bases). The CDR3 is 13 amino acids. The V end was cut by 8 bases, the J end by 6 bases, with 15 bases between. From germline, CDR1 is SEHNR and CDR2 FQNEAQ (reference sequence). The chain's CDR3 is CASGGELLDTQYF. In nucleotides, the CDR3 is TGTGCCAGCGGCGGGGAACTCTTGGATACGCAGTATTTT.

The J gene is TRBJ2-5, the V gene TRBV4-3; no definite D call. The CDR3 is 16 residues long. Looked up from germline, CDR1 is LGHNA and CDR2 is YSLEER. The germline V and J ends were trimmed by 0 bases and 2 bases, with 13 bases remaining between them. DNA of the CDR3: TGCGCCAGCAGCCAAGATCTGAACGGTATACAAGAGACCCAGTACTTC. Encoded protein: CASSQDLNGIQETQYF.

The CDR3 spells CASREQGSPFSYEQYF. CDR3 bases: TGTGCCAGCAGAGAGCAGGGGTCTCCTTTCTCCTACGAGCAGTACTTC. The chain uses TRBV28 and TRBJ2-7, with a tentative D call TRBD1 (6 bases). V was shortened by 6 bases and J by 0 bases, with 18 bases between the two germline ends. Germline V lookup: CDR1 MDHEN, CDR2 SYDVKM. The CDR3 runs to 16 residues.

Written as DNA, the CDR3 is TGCGCCAGCGGCGTCGACCGGGACAGTACCAACTATGGCTACACCTTC. It specifies CASGVDRDSTNYGYTF. The chain joins TRBV5-1 to TRBJ1-2; 7 bases agree with TRBD1. J gave up 2 bases and V 7 bases, and 14 bases lay outside the gene matches. This CDR3 has 16 amino acids. The germline CDR1 and CDR2 sequences are SGHRS and YFSETQ.

This clone was observed a few times. Here the CDR3 reads CASSLVLGHHTEAFF. The CDR3, as DNA: TGCGCCAGCAGCTTGGTATTGGGGCATCACACTGAAGCTTTCTTT. The chain joins TRBV5-1 to TRBJ1-1, with D maybe TRBD1 (5 bases). The ends were cut back, 0 bases at V and 3 bases at J, with 12 bases in the middle. CDR1 and CDR2 from the germline V gene are SGHRS and YFSETQ. CDR3 length: 15 residues.

This chain uses TRBV7-2 with TRBJ2-1; 7 nucleotides match TRBD2. The length of the CDR3 is 16 residues. V lost 4 bases to trimming and J lost 5 bases; unmatched junction nucleotides: 11. Germline V gives CDR1 SGHTA, CDR2 FQGNSA. The DNA for the CDR3 is TGTGCCAGCAGCTCCCAGAGGTGGGGGGGGGACAATGAGCAGTTCTTC. Protein sequence: CASSSQRWGGDNEQFF.